The clone carrying this T cell receptor beta chain came up once. The CDR3 is made up of 16 amino acids. Per the germline V gene, CDR1 is MDHEN and CDR2 is SYDVKM. The V and J ends lost 1 base and 3 bases, in that order; junction bases with no gene match: 3. These data are taken from a study of blood T cell repertoires in COVID-19. Study information: Collection of acute and convalescent COVID-19 samples took place in the United States, Italy and Spain. PBMCs, B-cell-depleted T cells, or T cells were the source of the cDNA or gDNA that made up the material.

TCRdb's copy holds only in-frame clones and misses some; the assay was immunoSEQ multiplex PCR. The data contain some 200,000 clones, more than 75% of them singletons. Specimen: peripheral blood. This rearrangement joins TRBV28 to TRBJ2-3; 11 bases are a match to TRBD2. The sequence derives from a human donor in a cohort sampled during active COVID-19. The chain's CDR3 is CASSLSTSGRTDTQYF. For the CDR3, the DNA is TGTGCCAGCAGTTTATCCACTAGCGGGAGAACAGATACGCAGTATTTT.